This T cell receptor (beta chain) was observed in a study of control samples from healthy donors and cancer patients. This clone showed up just a few times. Only in-frame clones appear in the TCRdb table, and some are missing; sequencing was by immunoSEQ multiplex PCR. The profile shows about 100,000 clones, approximately 84% of them singletons. This receptor was taken from a woman aged 45-60 years in good health. Sequencing was performed on blood.

The CDR3 sequence: CASSVEGSRYTEAFF. The CDR3 bases are TGTGCCAGCAGCGTAGAGGGGTCTCGGTACACTGAAGCTTTCTTT. The J gene is TRBJ1-1, the V gene TRBV9; weak D call: TRBD1 (5 bases). In germline, CDR1 is SGDLS, CDR2 YYNGEE. The CDR3 extends over 15 amino acids. V was trimmed by 0 bases and J by 3 bases, leaving 12 bases between them.